This T cell receptor beta chain was identified in a study of blood T cell repertoires in COVID-19. CDR3 length: 17 amino acids. Trimming left V 0 bases short and J 5 bases short, with 17 bases between. CDR1 is MNHEY and CDR2 is SMNVEV in the germline V gene (reference sequence). Using immunoSEQ multiplex PCR, the repertoire was profiled, and TCRdb retains in-frame clones only, with some absent. The sample contains nearly 55,000 clones, just under 80% of which appear only once. J is TRBJ1-5 and V is TRBV27; D remains ambiguous. This clonotype originated in a human donor with active or convalescent COVID-19. The donor label of this sample is uncertain. Sequencing used peripheral blood. The CDR3 here is CASSLSPPLLTDQPQHF. CDR3 nucleotides: TGTGCCAGCAGTTTATCGCCGCCACTCCTAACGGATCAGCCCCAGCATTTT.